These 30 T cell receptor beta chains originate from one sample sequenced in a study of shared clonotypes between healthy human individuals. Here immunoSEQ multiplex PCR was the method, and the copy in TCRdb shows in-frame clones only, minus some. Of roughly 480,000 clones listed, roughly 85% are singletons. Material for sequencing was PBMCs. Receptor source: a woman aged 40 to 55 in good health. Some clones in this sample may be carry-over from other donors' samples.

This chain connects TRBV27 to TRBJ1-2; D uncertain. Germline V CDR1 and CDR2: MNHEY, SMNVEV (reference sequence). The CDR3 spans 13 residues. V shed 6 bases and J shed 8 bases, with 16 bases lying between them. CDR3 region: CASRPVGMGGYTF. The CDR3, as DNA: TGTGCCAGCAGGCCTGTGGGTATGGGGGGCTACACCTTC.

The chain couples TRBV28 to TRBJ2-1, with 10 bases aligning to TRBD2. V was pared by 1 base and J by 4 bases, with 13 bases of the junction left unmatched. Germline CDR1 and CDR2: MDHEN and SYDVKM. The CDR3 spans 19 residues. This CDR3 is CASSLYLDVAGGTYNEQFF. In nucleotides, the CDR3 is TGTGCCAGCAGTTTATACCTCGATGTAGCGGGAGGCACATACAATGAGCAGTTCTTC.

This chain uses TRBV18 with TRBJ2-1; TRBD2 agrees at 7 bases. The J segment lost 4 bases and the V segment lost 2 bases, leaving 8 bases of the junction unmatched. This CDR3 comprises 16 residues. Germline values: CDR1 KGHSH, CDR2 LQKENI. The CDR3 loop reads CASSPGRAGAYNEQFF. The DNA of the CDR3 is TGTGCCAGCTCACCAGGTCGGGCGGGAGCTTACAATGAGCAGTTCTTC.

J is TRBJ2-3 and V is TRBV7-2, with TRBD2 matching over 7 bases. Trimming at V came to 2 bases and at J to 1 base, leaving 6 bases not matched to a gene. This CDR3 comprises 16 residues. From germline, CDR1 is SGHTA and CDR2 FQGNSA. The CDR3 here is CASSLTRTSGTDTQYF. In nucleotides, the CDR3 is TGTGCCAGCAGCTTAACCAGGACTAGTGGCACAGATACGCAGTATTTT.

This chain connects TRBV10-2 to TRBJ1-3; no clear D gene. Germline lookup yields CDR1 WSHSY and CDR2 SAAADI. V lost 1 base, J lost 3 bases, and 7 bases lay in between. CDR3 length: 14 amino acids. The CDR3 protein is CASSELGFGNTIYF. The CDR3 DNA follows: TGCGCCAGCAGTGAGTTGGGGTTTGGAAACACCATATATTTT.

J is TRBJ1-5 and V is TRBV6-5; D not certain. Germline lookup yields CDR1 MNHEY and CDR2 SVGAGI. V was pared by 0 bases and J by 3 bases, with 9 bases between. This CDR3 is built from 15 residues. Written as DNA, the CDR3 is TGTGCCAGCAGTTACTCGATAGGGCTCAATCAGCCCCAGCATTTT. Protein: CASSYSIGLNQPQHF.

The CDR3 spells CASSYTLLWGQETQYF. CDR3 in DNA: TGTGCCAGCAGTTACACCCTCCTTTGGGGCCAAGAGACCCAGTACTTC. The chain employs TRBV6-6 and TRBJ2-5, with unresolved D. The CDR3 runs to 16 residues. V shed 2 bases and J shed 1 base, with 14 bases lying between them. CDR1 is MNHNY and CDR2 is SVGAGI in the germline V gene (reference sequence).

The chain is built from TRBV30 and TRBJ1-1; D unclear. This CDR3 has 15 amino acids. Trimming left V 0 bases short and J 6 bases short, with 17 bases between. In germline, CDR1 is GTSNPN, CDR2 SVGIG (reference sequence). CDR3 amino acids: CAWSVYISKSAEAFF. As DNA, the CDR3 is TGTGCCTGGAGTGTGTATATTTCAAAATCGGCTGAAGCTTTCTTT.

V and J are TRBV25-1 and TRBJ2-3; 8 bases match TRBD1. V dropped 5 bases and J dropped 10; count of bases not matched to a gene: 5. In germline, CDR1 is MGHDK, CDR2 SYGVNS. The CDR3 contains 12 residues. CDR3 nucleotide sequence: TGTGCCAGCAGTAAGAACAGGGGGGCGCAGTATTTT. Its protein product is CASSKNRGAQYF. Full variable domain (remainder filled in from reference TRBV25-1 and TRBJ2-3): EADIYQTPRYLVIGTGKKITLECSQTMGHDKMYWYQQDPGMELHLIHYSYGVNSTEKGDLSSESTVSRIRTEHFPLTLESARPSHTSQYLCASSKNRGAQYFGPGTRLTVL.

V is TRBV2 and J is TRBJ1-2; D gene unclear. The CDR3 has 13 amino acids. V lost 6 bases to trimming and J lost 3 bases, with 11 bases between them. Per the germline V gene, CDR1 is SNHLY and CDR2 is FYNNEI. The CDR3 sequence: CASSADSHYGYTF. CDR3 coding DNA: TGTGCCAGCAGCGCCGACTCCCACTATGGCTACACCTTC.

This chain connects TRBV4-2 to TRBJ2-1; D unresolved. The CDR3 spans 13 residues. V lost 3 bases and J lost 6, with 9 bases in between. CDR1 LGHNA and CDR2 YNFKEQ come from the germline V gene. CDR3 sequence reads: CASSQALINEQFF. The CDR3 DNA follows: TGTGCCAGCAGCCAGGCGTTGATCAATGAGCAGTTCTTC.

The rearrangement links TRBV29-1 to TRBJ2-5; 7 bases fit TRBD1. Germline V gives CDR1 SQVTM, CDR2 ANQGSEA. The length of the CDR3 is 15 residues. J lost 4 bases, V lost 0 bases, and 8 bases had no gene match. CDR3: CSVEEWERGPETQYF. CDR3 bases: TGCAGCGTTGAAGAGTGGGAGAGGGGGCCAGAGACCCAGTACTTC.

The CDR3 DNA reads TGTGCCAGCAGTTACGGTCAGGGCTTGGAGACCCAGTACTTC. Encoded protein: CASSYGQGLETQYF. The chain links TRBV6-6 to TRBJ2-5, with D possibly TRBD1 on 5 matching bases. With 2 bases removed from V and 5 bases from J, the gap between germline ends came to 12 bases. CDR3 length equals 14 residues. Germline V gene data show CDR1 as MNHNY and CDR2 as SVGAGI (reference sequence).

The CDR3 DNA is TGCGCCAGCAGGCAACTCGGGAACCCCTCCTACGAGCAGTACTTC. This sequence encodes CASRQLGNPSYEQYF. The V and J genes are TRBV4-1 and TRBJ2-7; D is possibly TRBD2 (5 bases). The CDR3 extends over 15 amino acids. V lost 6 bases, J lost 0 bases, and 15 bases lay in between. The V gene's germline CDR1 is MGHRA and CDR2 YSYEKL.

The chain recombines TRBV6-1 with TRBJ1-4, with 7 positions matching TRBD1. The CDR3 has 15 amino acids. After removal of 5 bases from V and 7 bases from J, the junction contained 10 bases not matched to a gene. Germline V CDR1 and CDR2: MNHNS, SASEGT. CDR3 nucleotides: TGTGCCAGCAGTTTACTAACGCAGGGGGGTGAAAAACTGTTTTTT. Translated, it gives CASSLLTQGGEKLFF.

Comments on this clone: Additional DNA sequences in this sample encode the identical CDR3. This rearrangement joins TRBV15 to TRBJ2-5; possibly TRBD2 for D (5 bases). The CDR3 loop spans 12 amino acids. The V gene lost 2 bases and the J gene lost 5 bases, with 6 bases spanning the gap. Germline V CDR1 and CDR2: LNHNV, YYDKDF (reference sequence). CDR3 DNA sequence: TGTGCCACCAGCAGATCGGGGGAGACCCAGTACTTC. It yields the protein CATSRSGETQYF.

The chain carries TRBV7-3 and TRBJ2-1; weak D call: TRBD2 (6 bases). The CDR3 spans 16 residues. The germline V gene encodes CDR1 SGHTA and CDR2 FQGTGA. V lost 5 bases and J 0 bases, leaving 14 bases between the germline ends. CDR3 loop: CASSTSHGSSYNEQFF. The CDR3, as DNA: TGTGCCAGCAGCACCTCTCACGGGAGCTCCTACAATGAGCAGTTCTTC.

This clone was counted once. V gene TRBV11-1 combines with J gene TRBJ2-3; 8 bases line up with TRBD1. The junction had 12 bases not matched to a gene; V was cut back by 4 bases and J by 6 bases. The CDR3 extends over 16 amino acids. CDR1 is SGHAT, CDR2 FQDESV, per germline (reference sequence). The CDR3 nucleotides read TGTGCCAGCAGCTCACAGGAAAGGACAGGGCGGGATACGCAGTATTTT. Residues: CASSSQERTGRDTQYF.

There are many counts of this clone. The same CDR3 can be traced to other DNA sequences in this sample. This chain joins TRBV7-2 and TRBJ1-2; 7 positions agree with TRBD1. Germline loops: CDR1 SGHTA, CDR2 FQGNSA. The J segment lost 3 bases and the V segment lost 5 bases, leaving 9 bases of the junction unmatched. The CDR3 has 15 amino acids. CDR3 in amino acids: CASSPRQGDYYGYTF. CDR3 DNA sequence: TGTGCCAGCAGCCCCCGCCAGGGGGATTACTATGGCTACACCTTC.

This clone was observed a few times. This chain uses TRBV5-1 with TRBJ2-3; D uncertain. V lost 7 bases, J lost 6 bases, and 15 bases lay in between. This CDR3 region has 13 residues. Germline V gene sequence: CDR1 SGHRS, CDR2 YFSETQ. The CDR3 spells CASLGLEMDTQYF. CDR3 nucleotide sequence: TGCGCCAGCTTGGGCCTTGAGATGGATACGCAGTATTTT.

The CDR3 DNA is TGTGCCAGCAGTCCTCTAGCGGGAGGTGACACCGGGGAGCTGTTTTTT. It codes for CASSPLAGGDTGELFF. The chain employs TRBV6-4 and TRBJ2-2; TRBD2 agrees at 11 bases. J was trimmed by 3 bases and V by 5 bases; bases with no gene match: 5. From germline, CDR1 is MRHNA and CDR2 SNTAGT. The CDR3 spans 16 residues.

The chain combines TRBV4-1 with TRBJ2-3; 11 bases align to TRBD2. Germline trimming cut 6 bases from V and 2 bases from J; bases unmatched to any gene: 10. The CDR3 totals 17 residues. Looked up from germline, CDR1 is MGHRA and CDR2 is YSYEKL. CDR3 sequence reads: CASRQFLAGGLTDTQYF. CDR3 DNA sequence: TGCGCCAGCAGACAATTCCTAGCGGGAGGACTCACAGATACGCAGTATTTT.

To note about this clone: In the same sample, other DNA sequences code for this CDR3. The chain joins TRBV5-1 to TRBJ2-7; 7 bases align to TRBD2. Germline CDR1 and CDR2: SGHRS and YFSETQ. After removal of 0 bases from V and 0 bases from J, the junction contained 6 bases not matched to a gene. CDR3 length: 16 amino acids. The CDR3 loop is CASSLGLADSSYEQYF. The CDR3, as DNA: TGCGCCAGCAGCTTGGGCCTAGCGGACTCCTCCTACGAGCAGTACTTC.

CDR3 DNA: TGTGCCAGCAGCTTAGGGACAGGGTATTCCGAGCAGTACTTC. It yields the protein CASSLGTGYSEQYF. This chain joins TRBV7-8 and TRBJ2-7; 8 bases match TRBD1. With V trimmed by 1 base and J by 6 bases, 5 bases remained unmatched. Germline lookup yields CDR1 SGHVS and CDR2 FQNEAQ. CDR3 size: 14 residues.

This clone was counted once. V usage is TRBV5-1 and J usage is TRBJ2-3, with a possible D match to TRBD2 (5 bases). Germline lookup yields CDR1 SGHRS and CDR2 YFSETQ. Trimming left V 7 bases short and J 4 bases short, with 19 bases between. The length of the CDR3 is 15 residues. CDR3 in amino acids: CASRGGDAGADTQYF. As DNA, the CDR3 is TGCGCCAGCCGTGGTGGGGATGCGGGCGCAGATACGCAGTATTTT.

This clone appeared a few times. V and J are TRBV4-3 and TRBJ1-2; TRBD1 agrees at 10 bases. The CDR3 extends over 17 amino acids. In germline, CDR1 is LGHNA, CDR2 YSLEER. After removal of 0 bases from V and 4 bases from J, the junction contained 8 bases not matched to a gene. The CDR3 DNA follows: TGCGCCAGCAGCCAAGATACGGGGACAGGGGTAGGCTATGGCTACACCTTC. It translates to CASSQDTGTGVGYGYTF.

Comments on this clone: The sample has other DNA sequences that encode this CDR3 too. The chain uses TRBV5-1 and TRBJ2-7, with D perhaps matching TRBD1 (7 bases). From germline, CDR1 is SGHRS and CDR2 YFSETQ. The CDR3 sequence is 14 residues long. Trimming cost V 7 bases and J 3 bases, with 17 bases left between them. In nucleotides, the CDR3 is TGCGCCAGCTCCCTTGGAGGGGACAGCTACGAGCAGTACTTC. It yields the protein CASSLGGDSYEQYF.

The chain links TRBV5-1 to TRBJ1-1; TRBD1 matches 9 bases. The CDR3 loop spans 17 amino acids. V was pared by 3 bases and J by 2 bases, with 11 bases of the junction left unmatched. CDR1 and CDR2 from the germline V gene are SGHRS and YFSETQ. The CDR3 is CASSWQTGTGTNTEAFF. The CDR3 DNA reads TGCGCCAGCAGCTGGCAAACCGGGACAGGGACAAACACTGAAGCTTTCTTT.

This chain's CDR3 is CASSVRQTMNTEAFF. CDR3 nucleotides: TGTGCCAGCAGTGTTCGACAGACAATGAACACTGAAGCTTTCTTT. The V gene is TRBV2, the J gene TRBJ1-1, with D possibly matching TRBD1 (5 bases). V was pared by 4 bases and J by 0 bases, with 12 bases between. The CDR3 totals 15 residues. From germline, CDR1 is SNHLY and CDR2 FYNNEI. The variable domain in full, completed from reference TRBV2 and TRBJ1-1, reads EPEVTQTPSHQVTQMGQEVILRCVPISNHLYFYWYRQILGQKVEFLVSFYNNEISEKSEIFDDQFSVERPDGSNFTLKIRSTKLEDSAMYFCASSVRQTMNTEAFFGQGTRLTVV.

As to this clone: The junction does not match germline at one end; this may be a read error. The same CDR3 is also encoded by other DNA sequences in this sample. The genes are TRBV7-9 and TRBJ1-4; D is ambiguous. The CDR3 has 14 residues. Looked up from germline, CDR1 is SEHNR and CDR2 is FQNEAQ (reference sequence). The CDR3, as DNA: TGTGCCAGCAGCTTAGGCCAACCCGGGGAAAAACTGTTTTTC. It translates to CASSLGQPGEKLFF. The whole variable domain, filled in from reference TRBV7-9 and TRBJ1-4, reads DTGVSQNPRHKITKRGQNVTFRCDPISEHNRLYWYRQTLGQGPEFLTYFQNEAQLEKSRLLSDRFSAERPKGSFSTLEIQRTEQGDSAMYLCASSLGQPGEKLFFGSGTQLSVL.